This TCR beta chain was sequenced during a study of T cell responses to AZD1222 COVID-19 vaccine. The ends were cut back, 1 base at V and 7 bases at J, with 5 bases in the middle. The CDR3 is 11 residues long. Germline CDR1 is LGHDT and CDR2 is YNNKEL (reference sequence). Study-wide results and caveats: There were repertoire samples only from the period after the peak T cell response. Along spike, vaccine-associated CD4 TCRs were found throughout, with dominance at 160-218 and 743-854.

Turning to this clone: Its antigen is still unknown. Distinct nucleotide sequences in the sample also encode this CDR3.

Profiled with immunoSEQ multiplex PCR; TCRdb holds only in-frame clones, not every one. The sample has about 150,000 clones; around 88% are singletons. This receptor was obtained from an adult in good health. This rearrangement joins TRBV3-1 (or the pseudogene TRBV3-2) to TRBJ2-7, with no clear D. The sample here was peripheral blood, taken on day 0 of AZD1222 vaccination. CDR3 amino acids: CASSQVGEQYF. CDR3 bases: TGTGCCAGCAGCCAAGTGGGTGAGCAGTACTTC.